This is a list of T cell receptor beta chains from one sample in a study of chemoradiotherapy in HPV16-positive cancers. Sequencing used immunoSEQ multiplex PCR; TCRdb keeps in-frame clones, though not all of them. The sample holds fewer than 8,500 clones, roughly nine tenths seen once. The sample was tumor tissue, taken from a patient who underwent chemoradiotherapy. These receptors were taken from a human donor with HPV-associated anogenital cancer. The conserved cysteine and the conserved F or W are not part of the CDR3 here. Each record gives: J gene, V gene, CDR3 protein.

TRBJ1-2 TRBV7-9 ASSQTEGFHGYT
TRBJ1-1 TRBV18 ASSRSEELNTEAF
TRBJ1-4 TRBV6-1 ASKTDAEKLF
TRBJ1-2 TRBV14 ASSQESGGGGYT
TRBJ2-2 TRBV27 ASSLQAGAGELF
TRBJ1-2 TRBV27 ASRLLGGGADYGYT
TRBJ1-1 TRBV2 ASTPDRGWTEAF
TRBJ1-2 TRBV4-1 ASFQGYT
TRBJ2-1 TRBV29-1 SVSGLAGGNTYNEQF
TRBJ2-1 TRBV13 ASSLSGGGSYNEQF
TRBJ2-4 TRBV11-1 ASSIPSGLAKNIQY
TRBJ2-5 TRBV7-9 ASTAGTTETQY
TRBJ2-2 TRBV27 ASSLFSGASATGELF
TRBJ1-2 TRBV28 ASRPRFEGITGYT
TRBJ2-1 TRBV2 ASSAGLAGNEQF
TRBJ2-3 TRBV11-2 ASSSWTSGSYRGDTQY
TRBJ2-1 TRBV9 ASSGLDSSYNEQF
TRBJ2-1 TRBV7-9 ASSFPWDEQF
TRBJ1-2 TRBV10-1 ASSEREDYGYT
TRBJ2-7 TRBV5-4 ASSLRTGTNSYEQY